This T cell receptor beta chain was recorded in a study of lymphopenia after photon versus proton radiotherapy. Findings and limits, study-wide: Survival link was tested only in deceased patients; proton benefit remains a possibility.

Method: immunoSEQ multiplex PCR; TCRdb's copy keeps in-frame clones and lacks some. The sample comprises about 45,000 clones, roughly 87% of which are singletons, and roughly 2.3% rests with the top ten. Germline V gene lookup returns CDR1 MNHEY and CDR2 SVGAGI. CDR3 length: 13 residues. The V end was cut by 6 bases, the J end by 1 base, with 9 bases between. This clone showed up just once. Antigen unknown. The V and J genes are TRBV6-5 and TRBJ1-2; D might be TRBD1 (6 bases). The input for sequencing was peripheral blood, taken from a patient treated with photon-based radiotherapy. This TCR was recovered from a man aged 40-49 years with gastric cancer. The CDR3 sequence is CASSKGGNYGYTF. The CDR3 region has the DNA TGTGCCAGCAGCAAAGGGGGTAACTATGGCTACACCTTC.